The rows below give T cell receptor beta chains drawn from one sample of a study of identical twins. MiXCR was run by TCRdb on the 5' RACE reads, yielding one entry per CDR3 protein. The top ten clones hold roughly 0.5% of a sample with some 460,000 distinct CDR3 sequences, over 12% of them seen once. These same records also appear under a second study, on yellow fever vaccine responses in identical twins.

Sequences were obtained from CD4+ T cells sorted from blood. Every receptor here comes from a woman aged 18-29 years in good health. CDR3s include the opening cysteine and the closing phenylalanine or tryptophan. The D gene is left open where the match is weak. The size entry is marked missing in some rows and otherwise reads once, few, many or a size class.

. . TRBJ2-3 TRBV5-1 TGCGCCAGCAGCTTAACCTCTAAATTAAGCACAGATACGCAGTATTTT CASSLTSKLSTDTQYF
. . TRBJ2-1 TRBV5-1 TGCGCCAGCACCCCCTTGGCGGTTAGCTCCTACAATGAGCAGTTCTTC CASTPLAVSSYNEQFF
TRBD2 . TRBJ2-2 TRBV7-2 TGTGCCAGCAGCTCGACTAGCGGGGCCACCGGGGAGCTGTTTTTT CASSSTSGATGELFF
. few TRBJ2-1 TRBV20-1 TGCAGTGCTATGCACAATGAGCAGTTCTTC CSAMHNEQFF
. few TRBJ1-2 TRBV20-1 TGCAGTGCCGGGACTGGTAACGACGGCTACACCTTC CSAGTGNDGYTF
. few TRBJ2-1 TRBV9 TGTGCCAGCAGCTTCCGGACTTCCAATGAGCAGTTCTTC CASSFRTSNEQFF
. . TRBJ1-2 TRBV10-3 TGTGCCAACGGACAGAATCCTAACTATGGCTACACCTTC CANGQNPNYGYTF
. . TRBJ2-2 TRBV28 TGTGCCAGCAGTCTTCGGAAGGGGGAGCTGTTTTTT CASSLRKGELFF
. . TRBJ2-1 TRBV25-1 TGTGCCAGCACGGGAGATATTGCGGATAACACAAAGTTCTTCGAGCAGTTCTTC CASTGDIADNTKFFEQFF
. . TRBJ2-7 TRBV11-2 TGTGCCAGCAGCTTAGGGGCCAGTGCCTACGAGCAGTACTTC CASSLGASAYEQYF
TRBD1 . TRBJ2-7 TRBV20-1 TGCAGTGCTAGAGACCCCCAGGGGGTGTACGAGCAGTACTTC CSARDPQGVYEQYF
TRBD1 . TRBJ1-3 TRBV5-1 TGCGCCAGCAGCGGTGGCGGGACAGGGGTAAACACCATATATTTT CASSGGGTGVNTIYF
TRBD2 few TRBJ2-7 TRBV4-2 TGTGCCAGCAGCCATCCCGGGACTAGCGGATCCTACGAGCAGTACTTC CASSHPGTSGSYEQYF
. . TRBJ2-4 TRBV29-1 TGCAGCGGATGGGCTGGGGCCAAAAACATTCAGTACTTC CSGWAGAKNIQYF
. many TRBJ2-3 TRBV12-3/TRBV12-4 TGTGCCAGCACCCTACACTTTGGGGTTGGCCCAGATACGCAGTATTTT CASTLHFGVGPDTQYF
TRBD1 . TRBJ1-1 TRBV9 TGTGCCAGCAGCGCTTTGGGGGGACAGGGGGTCACTGAAGCTTTCTTT CASSALGGQGVTEAFF
. . TRBJ2-1 TRBV20-1 TGCAGTGCTAGCGGGAGTATGGGGTACAATGAGCAGTTCTTC CSASGSMGYNEQFF
. many TRBJ2-3 TRBV5-1 TGTGCCAGCAGCTTAGGCGGGGCTAGCACAGATACGCAGTATTTT CASSLGGASTDTQYF
. . TRBJ2-5 TRBV19 TGTGCCAGTAGTATAAGATTCCCGGAGACCCAGTACTTC CASSIRFPETQYF
. few TRBJ1-2 TRBV29-1 TGCAGCGTGCCCGGGGGGAACGGCTACACCTTC CSVPGGNGYTF
. few TRBJ1-6 TRBV6-2/TRBV6-3 TGTGCCAGCAACCTACGGGGAGGGTCGTCACCCCTCCACTTT CASNLRGGSSPLHF
TRBD2 few TRBJ2-3 TRBV6-5 TGTGCCAGCAGTTACCCTCTCTCGGGAGGAGTGTCCAGCGCAGATACGCAGTATTTT CASSYPLSGGVSSADTQYF